This T cell receptor (beta chain) emerged from a study of shared T cell receptors in the human thymus. Method: immunoSEQ multiplex PCR; TCRdb's copy keeps in-frame clones and lacks some. The repertoire holds about 660,000 clones, with 88% as singletons. Trimming cost V 0 bases and J 6 bases; bases outside gene matches: 0. The CDR3 has 15 residues. Germline CDR1 reads SGHRS; CDR2 reads YFSETQ. This clone was detected only a few times. These records were also assigned to another study, of human thymus T cells. That work contributes: Healthy Finnish infants undergoing corrective surgery for congenital heart defects were the donors.

Sample: thymocytes. The TCR was taken from a boy in the first two years of life with a congenital heart defect. V usage is TRBV5-1 and J usage is TRBJ2-2; TRBD2 matches 12 bases. The CDR3 here is CASSLGLAGAGELFF. In DNA, the CDR3 is TGCGCCAGCAGCTTGGGACTAGCGGGGGCCGGGGAGCTGTTTTTT. Full variable domain (missing parts from reference TRBV5-1 and TRBJ2-2): KAGVTQTPRYLIKTRGQQVTLSCSPISGHRSVSWYQQTPGQGLQFLFEYFSETQRNKGNFPGRFSGRQFSNSRSEMNVSTLELGDSALYLCASSLGLAGAGELFFGEGSRLTVL.